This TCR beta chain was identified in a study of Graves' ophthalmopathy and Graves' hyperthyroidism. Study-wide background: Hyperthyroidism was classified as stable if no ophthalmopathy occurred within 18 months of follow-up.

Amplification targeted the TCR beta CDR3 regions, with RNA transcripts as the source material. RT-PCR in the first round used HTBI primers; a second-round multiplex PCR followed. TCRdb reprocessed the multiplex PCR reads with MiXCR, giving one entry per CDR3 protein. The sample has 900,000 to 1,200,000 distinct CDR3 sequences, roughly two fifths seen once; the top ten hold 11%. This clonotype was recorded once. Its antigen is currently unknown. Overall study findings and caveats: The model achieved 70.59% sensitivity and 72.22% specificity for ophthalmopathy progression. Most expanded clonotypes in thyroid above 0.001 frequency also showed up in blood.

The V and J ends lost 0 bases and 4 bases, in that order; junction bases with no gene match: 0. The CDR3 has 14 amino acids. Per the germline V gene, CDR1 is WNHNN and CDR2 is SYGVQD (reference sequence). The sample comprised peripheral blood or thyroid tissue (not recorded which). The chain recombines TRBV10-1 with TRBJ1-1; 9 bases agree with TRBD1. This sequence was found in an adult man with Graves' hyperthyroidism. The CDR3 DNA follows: TGCGCCAGCAGTGAGTCGACAGGGGGCACTGAAGCTTTCTTT. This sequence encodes CASSESTGGTEAFF.